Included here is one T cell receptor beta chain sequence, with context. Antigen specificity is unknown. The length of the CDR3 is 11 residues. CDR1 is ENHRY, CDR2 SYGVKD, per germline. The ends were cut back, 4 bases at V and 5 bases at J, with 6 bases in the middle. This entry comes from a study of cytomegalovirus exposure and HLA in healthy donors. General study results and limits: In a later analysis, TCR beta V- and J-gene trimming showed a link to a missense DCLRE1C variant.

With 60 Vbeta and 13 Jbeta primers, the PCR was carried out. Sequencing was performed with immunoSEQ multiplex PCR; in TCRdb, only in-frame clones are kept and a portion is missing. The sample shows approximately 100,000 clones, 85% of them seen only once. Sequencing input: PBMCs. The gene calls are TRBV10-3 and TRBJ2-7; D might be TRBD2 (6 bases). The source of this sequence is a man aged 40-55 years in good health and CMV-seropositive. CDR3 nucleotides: TGTGCCATCAGTGCGGGGGACGAGCAGTACTTC. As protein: CAISAGDEQYF.